Below, one TCR beta chain is given with its context. This clone was seen just once. Its antigen specificity is not known. The record has no base qualities; no much larger clone is one base away. The time point label of this sample denotes: baseline before first vaccination. The vaccinee samples were drawn from two UK trials, COV001 and COV002, one of which was a single-blind randomized controlled phase 2/3 trial testing AZD1222 (ChAdOx1 nCoV-19) in healthy adults. For TCRbeta chain sequencing, PBMC samples were collected from trial participants at day 0 and at day 28 after the second dose. These data come from a study of T cell responses to AZD1222 COVID-19 vaccine (dated by TCRdb to 2020 to 2022). The study in broad terms: AZD1222 recipients given second doses at about 4 weeks or at about 12 weeks were pooled, since spike-specific TCR depth and breadth were not found to differ between the two schedules. A total of 230 to 250 trial participants underwent TCR sequencing, of whom 207 received two doses of AZD1222 and about 25 received two doses of the MenACWY control vaccine. Enrollment into the trials was organized by age into subgroups of 18-55, 56-69 and 70-plus years, and those subgroups contained about 160, 30 and 59 TCR-sequenced participants, respectively.

V was cut back by 3 bases and J by 3 bases, leaving a gap of 17 bases between them. Its CDR3 holds 16 amino acids, cysteine through phenylalanine. Solely the CDR3 DNA is kept, with 48 bases framed from the first base. The germline V gene supplies CDR1 KGHSH and CDR2 LQKENI. Overall study results and their limits: After two AZD1222 doses, spike-specific TCR breadth and depth were significantly higher than at day 0 and than in MenACWY recipients. The 56-69-year group was small, and its depth increase did not reach significance, likely because of low power. Most participants were white British and females outnumbered males, and the authors suggested that clonal diversity may have been underestimated. The whole spike protein was spanned by vaccine-associated CD4 TCRs, and dominant responses were seen in regions 160-218 and 743-854. Because no day 14 peak-response samples were available, repertoires were characterized only after the peak T cell response. Only five to seven AZD1222 recipients were SARS-CoV-2 seropositive at baseline, limiting conclusions about previously exposed vaccinees. Epitopes outside the regions mutated in the B.1.351 and B.1.1.7 variants were reportedly recognized by nearly half of the unique spike-specific TCRs.

The CDR3 regions of human TCRbeta chains were analyzed by immunosequencing. As for the original processing: TCRs in the repertoires were matched against a reference library of SARS-CoV-2-specific TCRs that had been generated with the MIRA antigen-specificity platform. Breadth meant the fraction of unique TCRs that were SARS-CoV-2-associated, whereas depth meant the fraction of total T cells that were SARS-CoV-2-associated. Each spike-specific TCR was assigned to its reactive spike region and to a CD4 or CD8 class using the MIRA data. Log10-transformed breadth and depth values were compared by one-way ANOVA with Sidak's multiple comparisons tests. As stored in TCRdb, this immuneACCESS dataset retains in-frame rearrangements with V and J assigned. A fraction of the clones does not appear; measured against another copy, unresolved V genes explain less than half of the discrepancy, and the remainder lacks a known reason. Clone size and the V and J calls come from that table; the DNA yielded D and trimming. The sample includes around 69,000 clones, with 70% to 90% observed a single time. Of the sample, about a tenth is held by the ten largest clones.

The chain joins TRBV18 to TRBJ1-2, with no D gene named confidently. Sequencing used peripheral blood, obtained on day 0 of AZD1222 vaccination. The clonotype originates from an adult in good health. The CDR3 reads CASSPQNEVTHYGYTF. The nucleotide sequence reads as follows: TGTGCCAGCTCACCTCAGAACGAGGTGACACACTATGGCTACACCTTC.